A single sample gave rise to the 10 T cell receptor beta chains below, sequenced in a study of early T cells in non-severe SARS-CoV-2 infection. TCRdb passed the 5' RACE reads through MiXCR, listing each CDR3 protein once. The data contain roughly 72,000 distinct CDR3 sequences, over 10% of them singletons. Sequenced material: whole blood. The receptors derive from an adult who was a healthcare worker with PCR-confirmed SARS-CoV-2 infection or an uninfected control (not recorded which).

V gene TRBV28 combines with J gene TRBJ1-5, with TRBD1 identical over 10 bases. With V trimmed by 9 bases and J by 2 bases, 7 bases remained unmatched. This CDR3 contains 15 residues. CDR1 is MDHEN, CDR2 SYDVKM, per germline. In DNA, the CDR3 is TGTGCCAGTGGAATGGGACAGGGGCGCAATCAGCCCCAGCATTTT. It yields the protein CASGMGQGRNQPQHF.

This clonotype was counted between two and nine times. The chain employs TRBV5-4 and TRBJ2-3; a weak D match, TRBD1 (6 bases). The CDR3 sequence is 15 residues long. Trimming took 3 bases from V and 0 from J, leaving 11 bases between them. In germline, CDR1 is SGHNT, CDR2 YYREEE (reference sequence). CDR3 DNA: TGTGCCAGCAGCTACTACAGGGATAGCACAGATACGCAGTATTTT. Translating gives CASSYYRDSTDTQYF.

The sample holds many counts of this clonotype. The gene calls are TRBV29-1 and TRBJ1-1, with TRBD1 identical over 8 bases. V shed 6 bases and J 4 bases; nucleotides not matched to a gene: 4. The CDR3 runs 12 residues. Germline V gene data show CDR1 as SQVTM and CDR2 as ANQGSEA. Here the CDR3 DNA reads TGCAGCGTCGGACAGGGCCTCACTGAAGCTTTCTTT. It encodes CSVGQGLTEAFF. The full variable domain, its missing parts supplied by reference TRBV29-1 and TRBJ1-1, is SAVISQKPSRDICQRGTSLTIQCQVDSQVTMMFWYRQQPGQSLTLIATANQGSEATYESGFVIDKFPISRPNLTFSTLTVSNMSPEDSSIYLCSVGQGLTEAFFGQGTRLTVV.

The gene calls are TRBV27 and TRBJ2-7, with 9 bases lining up with TRBD2. The CDR3 runs to 15 residues. Germline CDR1 reads MNHEY; CDR2 reads SMNVEV (reference sequence). J gave up 1 base and V 4 bases, and 5 bases lay outside the gene matches. In DNA form, the CDR3 reads TGTGCCAGCAGTTGGGCGGGAGGGCCATCCTACGAGCAGTACTTC. Encoded protein: CASSWAGGPSYEQYF.

This clonotype was detected many times. The V call is TRBV29-1, the J call TRBJ2-7; D is ambiguous. CDR3 length: 11 residues. The V gene's germline CDR1 is SQVTM and CDR2 ANQGSEA. Trimming pared 5 bases from V and 7 bases from J, leaving 12 bases between. CDR3 sequence: CSVRPNREQYF. CDR3 DNA sequence: TGCAGCGTTCGCCCTAACCGAGAGCAGTACTTC.

This clonotype has a count of ten or more. The V and J genes are TRBV4-3 and TRBJ1-1, with D possibly TRBD1 on 5 matching bases. The CDR3 covers 15 residues. The germline CDR1 and CDR2 sequences are LGHNA and YSLEER. With 4 bases removed from V and 4 bases from J, the gap between germline ends came to 16 bases. The CDR3 protein is CASSLDKSGLTEAFF. The CDR3 DNA is TGCGCCAGCAGCCTGGACAAGTCAGGGCTCACTGAAGCTTTCTTT.

In its sample, this clonotype was seen many times. This chain joins TRBV20-1 and TRBJ2-1; the D gene is possibly TRBD2 (5 bases). The V end was cut by 6 bases, the J end by 13 bases, with 16 bases between. Germline values: CDR1 DFQATT, CDR2 SNEGSKA (reference sequence). The CDR3 is 11 residues long. This CDR3 reads CSAKAAVLQFF. The DNA of the CDR3 is TGCAGTGCAAAGGCAGCGGTGCTTCAGTTCTTC.

By its share, this clonotype is medium-sized. The V and J genes are TRBV7-2 and TRBJ2-2; 12 bases map to TRBD2. CDR3 size: 16 residues. Trimming cost V 6 bases and J 7 bases; bases outside gene matches: 9. Germline CDR1 SGHTA, CDR2 FQGNSA. The CDR3, as DNA: TGTGCCAGCAGACCAGCATCGACTAGCGGGAGCGGGGAGCTGTTTTTT. It codes for CASRPASTSGSGELFF.

This clonotype was observed a handful of times. The J gene is TRBJ1-2, the V gene TRBV28; 8 bases line up with TRBD1. CDR3 length: 14 amino acids. Per germline, CDR1 MDHEN and CDR2 SYDVKM. Trimming cost V 4 bases and J 8 bases; bases outside gene matches: 9. The CDR3 bases are TGTGCCAGCAGTTCCATCGACAGGGGTAGAGGCTACACCTTC. This gives the protein CASSSIDRGRGYTF.

The chain combines TRBV28 with TRBJ2-1; D unresolved. CDR1 MDHEN and CDR2 SYDVKM come from the germline V gene. This CDR3 is 14 amino acids long. The germline V and J ends were trimmed by 3 bases and 8 bases, with 14 bases remaining between them. CDR3 sequence reads: CASSFESLGHEQFF. The CDR3 DNA reads TGTGCCAGCAGTTTCGAGTCCCTCGGCCATGAGCAGTTCTTC.